This TCR beta chain was obtained from a study of blood T cell repertoires in COVID-19. In the study overall: Italy, Spain and the United States were the sources of the convalescent and acute COVID-19 samples. PBMCs, B-cell-depleted T cells, or T cells were the source of the cDNA or gDNA that made up the material.

Details on this clone: The sample contains more than one DNA sequence encoding this CDR3.

Authors' analysis steps: Nucleated cell counts were estimated from reference gene primer amplification. This table comes from immunoSEQ multiplex PCR, and its TCRdb copy is limited to in-frame clones, with some not included. The V and J calls and clone size are taken from that table; D and trimming were inferred from the DNA. Of over 300,000 clones listed, roughly 89% were seen once; the top ten hold about 6.8%. The TCR comes from a man between 18 and 29 years old with active or convalescent COVID-19. Sequences were obtained from peripheral blood.

The CDR3 nucleotides are TGTGCCAGCAGTTTCCGGGAGACCCAGTACTTC. Protein sequence: CASSFRETQYF. This chain links TRBV27 with TRBJ2-5; no definite D call. The CDR3 is 11 amino acids. V lost 3 bases and J lost 5, with 4 bases in between. CDR1 is MNHEY, CDR2 SMNVEV, per germline (reference sequence).